The sequence of this TCR beta chain was determined in a study of glioma-infiltrating T cells after dendritic cell vaccination. TCRdb keeps only in-frame clones here, not all; method: immunoSEQ multiplex PCR. Of some 78,000 clones in the sample, around 84% were seen once. Regarding time point: after dendritic cell vaccination, including at tumor progression/relapse. No glioblastoma patient carried an isocitrate dehydrogenase mutation. This CDR3 is 13 amino acids long. Germline values: CDR1 SGHDN, CDR2 FVKESK. Trimming took 2 bases from V and 7 from J; bases not matched to a gene: 3. The TCR was taken from a human donor with glioblastoma. This chain connects TRBV14 to TRBJ2-7; TRBD2 matches 9 bases. The sample was blood, taken after dendritic cell vaccination. The CDR3 is CASSQPSGVEQYF. CDR3 nucleotides: TGTGCCAGCAGCCAACCTAGCGGGGTAGAGCAGTACTTC. The complete variable domain, with remaining parts taken from reference TRBV14 and TRBJ2-7, reads EAGVTQFPSHSVIEKGQTVTLRCDPISGHDNLYWYRRVMGKEIKFLLHFVKESKQDESGMPNNRFLAERTGGTYSTLKVQPAELEDSGVYFCASSQPSGVEQYFGPGTRLTVT.